These 14 T cell receptor beta chains share one sample of origin, sequenced in a study of T cells after yellow fever vaccination (dated by TCRdb to about 2019). This specimen's treatment or condition label, per the study, means: live attenuated yellow fever vaccine strain. Libraries were built with 5' RACE. TCRdb names Illumina NovaSeq 6000 as the instrument used. TCRdb itself trimmed the public reads at Q25 with fastp, ran MiXCR and retained productive beta chains. One record per CDR3 amino acid sequence lists the most common genes and DNA. Present in this sample are a few hundred thousand distinct CDR3 sequences, roughly an eighth of which were seen just once. The ten largest clones take up 2.5% to 4% of the sample. This specimen was CD4+ T cells sorted from PBMCs, taken 15 days after the yellow fever booster vaccination. Every receptor here comes from a man between 18 and 35 years old who received the YFV17D yellow fever vaccine.

This clonotype was counted at least ten times. This chain uses TRBV4-2 with TRBJ1-5; D unresolved. Per the germline V gene, CDR1 is LGHNA and CDR2 is YNFKEQ. The CDR3 has 15 residues. Trimming took 1 base from V and 3 from J, leaving 10 bases between them. CDR3 protein: CASSQAGRFNQPQHF. In DNA form, the CDR3 reads TGTGCCAGCAGCCAAGCTGGCAGATTCAATCAGCCCCAGCATTTT.

The chain links TRBV7-2 to TRBJ1-6; D gene unclear. The CDR3 length is 15 residues. The V gene's germline CDR1 is SGHTA and CDR2 FQGNSA. V lost 4 bases and J lost 2, with 9 bases in between. CDR3 DNA sequence: TGTGCCAGCAGCTCCCCCGTTCCCTATAATTCACCCCTCCACTTT. Its protein is CASSSPVPYNSPLHF.

This clonotype occurred a few times. The rearrangement links TRBV7-2 to TRBJ2-7; D not resolved. The CDR3 is 14 amino acids. Germline-derived CDR1 and CDR2 are SGHTA and FQGNSA. Between the trimmed V and J ends, which lost 5 bases and 6 bases, there was a span of 17 bases. In DNA, the CDR3 is TGTGCCAGCAGCCCGAAGGATGCACGCCGCGAGCAGTACTTC. Translated, it gives CASSPKDARREQYF.

For this clonotype: The junction does not match germline at one end; this may be a read error. This sequence joins TRBV7-3 and TRBJ2-2; D is undetermined. Germline V gene sequence: CDR1 SGHTA, CDR2 FQGTGA. The CDR3 runs to 16 residues. As DNA, the CDR3 is TGTGCCAGCAGCTTAGCCGCCGAGCAGAACAGCGGGGAGCTGTTTTTT. Translating it yields CASSLAAEQNSGELFF.

This clonotype has a handful of counts. The genes are TRBV15 and TRBJ1-3, with D tentatively TRBD1 (5 bases). The CDR3 spans 14 residues. Germline CDR1 LNHNV, CDR2 YYDKDF (reference sequence). V dropped 2 bases and J dropped 9 bases, with 14 bases sitting between them. The chain's CDR3 is CATSRPQGVGTIYF. CDR3 sequence (DNA): TGTGCCACCAGCAGACCTCAGGGAGTCGGCACCATATATTTT.

This clonotype occurred a few times. The chain links TRBV7-2 to TRBJ2-1; 9 bases map to TRBD1. Trimming took 3 bases from V and 8 from J; bases not matched to a gene: 8. The germline CDR1 and CDR2 sequences are SGHTA and FQGNSA. The CDR3 spans 15 residues. In nucleotides, the CDR3 is TGTGCCAGCAGCTTTGGGGACAGGGCTCGACATGAGCAGTTCTTC. It yields the protein CASSFGDRARHEQFF.

This clonotype was counted at least ten times. The chain couples TRBV2 to TRBJ1-6, with unresolved D. Trimming stripped 10 bases from V and 7 bases from J, with 8 bases between. CDR3 length: 11 residues. The germline V gene has CDR1 SNHLY and CDR2 FYNNEI. In nucleotides, the CDR3 is TGTGCCACTGCGGGCAATTCACCCCTCCACTTT. It specifies CATAGNSPLHF.

This chain joins TRBV20-1 and TRBJ2-3; D perhaps matches TRBD2 (6 bases). Germline CDR1 is DFQATT and CDR2 is SNEGSKA (reference sequence). Deletions cut 5 bases from V and 2 bases from J, with 8 bases between. CDR3 size: 12 residues. The CDR3 sequence: CSAGGTTDTQYF. CDR3 DNA: TGCAGTGCTGGAGGGACCACAGATACGCAGTATTTT.

This clonotype has only a few counts. The V and J genes are TRBV4-2 and TRBJ2-5, with TRBD2 matching 10 bases. CDR1 and CDR2 from the germline V gene are LGHNA and YNFKEQ. The length of the CDR3 is 16 residues. The junction had 7 bases not matched to a gene; V was cut back by 3 bases and J by 3 bases. CDR3 sequence: CASSQFLAGVKETQYF. The CDR3 bases are TGTGCCAGCAGCCAGTTTCTAGCGGGGGTTAAAGAGACCCAGTACTTC.

This chain links TRBV7-9 with TRBJ1-1; D ambiguous. Trimming removed 6 bases from V and 1 base from J, with 9 bases in between. Germline V lookup: CDR1 SEHNR, CDR2 FQNEAQ (reference sequence). The CDR3 sequence is 13 residues long. DNA of the CDR3: TGTGCCAGCAGTACACAGTCGAACACTGAAGCTTTCTTT. Translated, it gives CASSTQSNTEAFF. Combining the CDR3 with reference TRBV7-9 and TRBJ1-1 gives the whole variable domain DTGVSQNPRHKITKRGQNVTFRCDPISEHNRLYWYRQTLGQGPEFLTYFQNEAQLEKSRLLSDRFSAERPKGSFSTLEIQRTEQGDSAMYLCASSTQSNTEAFFGQGTRLTVV.

In this sample, this clonotype turned up many times. The rearrangement links TRBV7-2 to TRBJ2-7; no reliable D call. Germline V gives CDR1 SGHTA, CDR2 FQGNSA. V was trimmed by 3 bases and J by 1 base, leaving 7 bases between them. This CDR3 contains 13 residues. The CDR3 reads CASSFTSSYEQYV. The CDR3 DNA is TGTGCCAGCAGCTTTACCTCATCCTACGAGCAGTACGTC.

This clonotype was seen repeatedly, ten times or more. V gene TRBV7-2 combines with J gene TRBJ1-1; a weak D match, TRBD1 (5 bases). The CDR3 is made up of 14 amino acids. V lost 1 base and J 14 bases, leaving 20 bases between the germline ends. CDR1 is SGHTA and CDR2 is FQGNSA in the germline V gene. CDR3 in DNA: TGTGCCAGCAGCTTAGAGGATACGGGGGGAAGAAGGTTCTTT. Its protein product is CASSLEDTGGRRFF.

The chain carries TRBV20-1 and TRBJ2-3, with TRBD2 identical over 8 bases. This CDR3 is 15 amino acids long. The germline CDR1 and CDR2 sequences are DFQATT and SNEGSKA (reference sequence). V was clipped by 3 bases and J by 7 bases; unmatched bases: 12. The CDR3 spells CSARSGAGEGNTQYF. The CDR3 DNA reads TGCAGTGCTAGGAGTGGAGCGGGGGAGGGGAATACGCAGTATTTT.

The J gene is TRBJ1-5, the V gene TRBV6-6, with 7 bases lining up with TRBD1. V gave up 2 bases and J gave up 2 bases; unmatched junction bases: 12. This CDR3 has 18 amino acids. Germline lookup yields CDR1 MNHNY and CDR2 SVGAGI (reference sequence). CDR3 in amino acids: CASSYPPKTGFGNQPQHF. The CDR3 DNA sequence: TGTGCCAGCAGTTACCCCCCCAAGACAGGGTTTGGCAATCAGCCCCAGCATTTT.